One and the same sample provided the 21 T cell receptor beta chains below, sequenced in a study of control samples from healthy donors and cancer patients (dated by TCRdb to about 2020). Library creation used the immunoSEQ multiplex PCR assay. TCRdb's version of the immuneACCESS table is confined to in-frame rearrangements and falls short of the full clone set. An unresolved V gene accounts for under half of the shortfall where checked; the remainder is of unknown origin. Recorded for this sample are some 170,000 clones; approximately 94% of them occurred a single time. Of the sample, 11% to 15% falls within the top ten clones. Sequencing input: PBMCs. The receptors here all came from a man in his sixties with colorectal cancer.

The chain uses TRBV11-2 and TRBJ2-7; D call uncertain. V lost 5 bases to trimming and J lost 0 bases, with 2 bases between them. This CDR3 has 11 residues. Germline V gives CDR1 SGHAT, CDR2 FQNNGV. CDR3 sequence: CASSASYEQYF. In DNA form, the CDR3 reads TGTGCCAGCAGCGCCTCCTACGAGCAGTACTTC.

The chain couples TRBV20-1 to TRBJ1-2; no firm D call. CDR1 and CDR2 from the germline V gene are DFQATT and SNEGSKA (reference sequence). The CDR3 runs 14 residues. Trimming took off 3 bases at V and 5 bases at J, with 16 bases between the two ends. The CDR3 DNA sequence: TGCAGTGCTAGTAACGTGGAGGGAGGGTATGGCTACACCTTC. Protein product: CSASNVEGGYGYTF.

The chain has TRBV5-8 and TRBJ1-5; D unclear. This CDR3 has 12 residues. Per germline, CDR1 SGHTS and CDR2 YDEGEE. V was shortened by 0 bases and J by 7 bases, with 5 bases between the two germline ends. The CDR3 DNA sequence: TGTGCCAGCAGCTTGGGGATCCAGCCCCAGCATTTT. Its protein product is CASSLGIQPQHF.

The rearrangement links TRBV5-1 to TRBJ1-5; D unclear. V was cut by 2 bases and J by 1 base, with 10 bases left in between. The CDR3 is made up of 15 amino acids. Per germline, CDR1 SGHRS and CDR2 YFSETQ. In DNA, the CDR3 is TGCGCCAGCAGCTTTGGTTCCGGGAGCAATCAGCCCCAGCATTTT. Translating gives CASSFGSGSNQPQHF. Combining the CDR3 with reference TRBV5-1 and TRBJ1-5 gives the whole variable domain KAGVTQTPRYLIKTRGQQVTLSCSPISGHRSVSWYQQTPGQGLQFLFEYFSETQRNKGNFPGRFSGRQFSNSRSEMNVSTLELGDSALYLCASSFGSGSNQPQHFGDGTRLSIL.

This chain uses TRBV5-8 with TRBJ1-1; 7 bases line up with TRBD1. Germline V gene sequence: CDR1 SGHTS, CDR2 YDEGEE. This CDR3 contains 14 residues. The ends lost 4 bases at V and 0 bases at J; junction bases unmatched: 3. The CDR3 nucleotides read TGTGCCAGCAGCGCGGGACAGATGAACACTGAAGCTTTCTTT. Protein sequence: CASSAGQMNTEAFF.

This chain connects TRBV6-6 to TRBJ1-1, with 8 bases aligning to TRBD1. Per the germline V gene, CDR1 is MNHNY and CDR2 is SVGAGI (reference sequence). CDR3 length equals 14 residues. Trimming cost V 5 bases and J 4 bases; bases outside gene matches: 6. The CDR3 bases are TGTGCCAGCAGTACCCAGGGGGCAGTCACTGAAGCTTTCTTT. The encoded protein is CASSTQGAVTEAFF.

The chain recombines TRBV6-5 with TRBJ1-1; TRBD1 matches at 7 bases. The CDR3 consists of 14 residues. V was clipped by 2 bases and J by 3 bases; unmatched bases: 3. Germline V gene lookup returns CDR1 MNHEY and CDR2 SVGAGI. CDR3 in amino acids: CASSYDRDYTEAFF. CDR3 in DNA: TGTGCCAGCAGTTACGACAGGGATTACACTGAAGCTTTCTTT.

As to this clone: Different DNA sequences within this sample yield the same CDR3. The chain links TRBV3-1 (or the pseudogene TRBV3-2) to TRBJ1-3, with D uncertain. V was cut by 3 bases and J by 0 bases, with 3 bases left in between. Germline-derived CDR1 and CDR2 are LGHDT and YNNKEL (reference sequence). The CDR3 spans 13 residues. CDR3: CASSQLSGNTIYF. CDR3 nucleotides: TGTGCCAGCAGCCAGCTCTCTGGAAACACCATATATTTT.

The V call is TRBV27, the J call TRBJ1-1; D ambiguous. From germline, CDR1 is MNHEY and CDR2 SMNVEV (reference sequence). The CDR3 covers 15 residues. V dropped 0 bases and J dropped 1 base, with 9 bases sitting between them. The DNA of the CDR3 is TGTGCCAGCAGTTTATCGAGCACCGGGAACACTGAAGCTTTCTTT. Translated, it gives CASSLSSTGNTEAFF.

The rearrangement uses TRBV3-1 (or the pseudogene TRBV3-2) and TRBJ1-2; the D gene is possibly TRBD1 (5 bases). This CDR3 contains 16 residues. Germline V CDR1 and CDR2: LGHDT, YNNKEL (reference sequence). Between the trimmed V and J ends, which lost 1 base and 0 bases, there was a span of 12 bases. The CDR3 nucleotides read TGTGCCAGCAGCCAAGCGTCCGGGGCCGCTAACTATGGCTACACCTTC. Translation: CASSQASGAANYGYTF.

This clone was counted a single time. V is TRBV5-4 and J is TRBJ1-3, with D uncertain. Germline loops: CDR1 SGHNT, CDR2 YYREEE (reference sequence). The CDR3 sequence is 12 residues long. Trimming stripped 7 bases from V and 2 bases from J, with 7 bases between. The CDR3 spells CASGAAGNTIYF. Written as DNA, the CDR3 is TGTGCCAGCGGAGCCGCTGGAAACACCATATATTTT.

The gene calls are TRBV25-1 and TRBJ1-2; TRBD1 aligns across 7 bases. V lost 3 bases, J lost 7 bases, and 5 bases stayed unmatched. This CDR3 comprises 13 residues. From germline, CDR1 is MGHDK and CDR2 SYGVNS. CDR3 bases: TGTGCCAGCAGTGACGGGACAGCTGGTGGCTACACCTTC. This encodes CASSDGTAGGYTF.

This chain connects TRBV19 to TRBJ1-5; the D gene is possibly TRBD1 (5 bases). The CDR3 has 15 residues. Trimming cost V 4 bases and J 1 base, with 11 bases left between them. The germline gives CDR1 LNHDA, CDR2 SQIVND (reference sequence). CDR3 nucleotides: TGTGCCAGTAGTAGTTTCGGGGACAGCAATCAGCCCCAGCATTTT. It codes for CASSSFGDSNQPQHF.

This CDR3 reads CSVVQSYEQYF. CDR3 nucleotide sequence: TGCAGCGTTGTACAGTCCTACGAGCAGTACTTC. The chain joins TRBV29-1 to TRBJ2-7, with D unresolved. Between the trimmed V and J ends, which lost 4 bases and 1 base, there was a span of 5 bases. The germline CDR1 and CDR2 sequences are SQVTM and ANQGSEA. This CDR3 has 11 residues.

The gene calls are TRBV11-2 and TRBJ1-5, with D tentatively TRBD1 (6 bases). The CDR3 extends over 15 amino acids. The germline gives CDR1 SGHAT, CDR2 FQNNGV. The V end was cut by 5 bases, the J end by 3 bases, with 14 bases between. The CDR3 region has the DNA TGTGCCAGCAGCCCCACCCAGGGGCCCAATCAGCCCCAGCATTTT. It translates to CASSPTQGPNQPQHF.

The V gene is TRBV11-2, the J gene TRBJ2-7; D may be TRBD1 (5 bases). The CDR3 spans 14 residues. Germline V lookup: CDR1 SGHAT, CDR2 FQNNGV. Trimming removed 1 base at V and 3 bases at J, with 10 bases between. In DNA form, the CDR3 reads TGTGCCAGCAGCTTAGCGCAGGGTTTCTACGAGCAGTACTTC. Protein: CASSLAQGFYEQYF.

This rearrangement joins TRBV19 to TRBJ1-5; D perhaps matches TRBD1 (6 bases). Germline CDR1 reads LNHDA; CDR2 reads SQIVND (reference sequence). V was cut by 7 bases and J by 3 bases, with 16 bases left in between. The CDR3 has 15 amino acids. CDR3 nucleotide sequence: TGTGCCAGTATCCCATCGGACAGCAACAATCAGCCCCAGCATTTT. It encodes CASIPSDSNNQPQHF. The full variable domain, with the rest looked up from reference TRBV19 and TRBJ1-5, is DGGITQSPKYLFRKEGQNVTLSCEQNLNHDAMYWYRQDPGQGLRLIYYSQIVNDFQKGDIAEGYSVSREKKESFPLTVTSAQKNPTAFYLCASIPSDSNNQPQHFGDGTRLSIL.

In the case of this clone: Other DNA sequences in this sample translate to the same CDR3. The chain joins TRBV7-9 to TRBJ2-3; D may match TRBD1 or TRBD2 (5 bases each). CDR3 size: 14 residues. The V end was cut by 5 bases, the J end by 6 bases, with 15 bases between. The germline CDR1 and CDR2 sequences are SEHNR and FQNEAQ (reference sequence). CDR3 nucleotides: TGTGCCAGCAGCACGGGACCTCTCACGGATACGCAGTATTTT. Translating gives CASSTGPLTDTQYF.

V and J are TRBV9 and TRBJ2-2; 8 bases are shared with TRBD1. J was trimmed by 6 bases and V by 4 bases; bases with no gene match: 11. The CDR3 has 16 amino acids. Germline CDR1 is SGDLS and CDR2 is YYNGEE. The CDR3 protein is CASSLSRDRRPGELFF. The DNA of the CDR3 is TGTGCCAGCAGCCTAAGTAGGGACAGGAGGCCCGGGGAGCTGTTTTTT.

The J gene is TRBJ1-4, the V gene TRBV14; D unresolved. This CDR3 is built from 14 residues. V was shortened by 3 bases and J by 7 bases, with 12 bases between the two germline ends. Germline assignment: CDR1 SGHDN and CDR2 FVKESK. CDR3 bases: TGTGCCAGCAGCCATAGGGAGGGAGGTGAAAAACTGTTTTTT. Translation: CASSHREGGEKLFF.

The CDR3 is CASSQSAGGNYNEQFF. CDR3 sequence (DNA): TGCGCCAGCAGCCAATCTGCGGGGGGGAACTACAATGAGCAGTTCTTC. The V call is TRBV4-3, the J call TRBJ2-1; 9 bases map to TRBD2. CDR3 length: 16 residues. Losses at the gene ends were 2 bases for V and 3 bases for J; bases not matched to a gene: 5. CDR1 and CDR2 from the germline V gene are LGHNA and YSLEER.